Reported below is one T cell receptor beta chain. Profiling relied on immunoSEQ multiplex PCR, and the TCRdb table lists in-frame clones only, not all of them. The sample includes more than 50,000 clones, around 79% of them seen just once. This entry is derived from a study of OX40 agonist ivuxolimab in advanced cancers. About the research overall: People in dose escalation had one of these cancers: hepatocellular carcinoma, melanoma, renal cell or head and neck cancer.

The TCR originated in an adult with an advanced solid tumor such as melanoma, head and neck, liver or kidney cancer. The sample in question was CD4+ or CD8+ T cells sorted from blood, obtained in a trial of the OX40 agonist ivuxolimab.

As DNA, the CDR3 is TGTGCCAGCAAAAAAGGACAGGGAGTTTTCACTGAAGCTTTCTTT. Translation: CASKKGQGVFTEAFF. The J gene is TRBJ1-1, the V gene TRBV27, with 8 bases matching TRBD1. Per germline, CDR1 MNHEY and CDR2 SMNVEV (reference sequence). V dropped 7 bases and J dropped 4; count of bases not matched to a gene: 11. CDR3 length: 15 amino acids.